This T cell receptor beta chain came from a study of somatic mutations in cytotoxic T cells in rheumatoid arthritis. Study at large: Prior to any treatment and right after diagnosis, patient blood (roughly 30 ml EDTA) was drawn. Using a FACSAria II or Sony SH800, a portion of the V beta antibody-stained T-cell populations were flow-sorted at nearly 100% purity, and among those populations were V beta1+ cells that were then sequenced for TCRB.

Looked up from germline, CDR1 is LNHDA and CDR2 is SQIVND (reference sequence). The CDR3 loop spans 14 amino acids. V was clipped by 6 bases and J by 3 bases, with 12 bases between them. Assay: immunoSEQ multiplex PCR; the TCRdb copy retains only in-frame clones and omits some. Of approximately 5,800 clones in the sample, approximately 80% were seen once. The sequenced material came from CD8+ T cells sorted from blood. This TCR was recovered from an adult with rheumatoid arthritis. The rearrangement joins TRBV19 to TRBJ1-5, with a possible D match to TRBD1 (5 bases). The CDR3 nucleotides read TGTGCCAGTAGCCGGGACGGGTACAATCAGCCCCAGCATTTT. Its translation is CASSRDGYNQPQHF.